Presented here are 32 T cell receptor beta chains from one specimen sequenced in a study of cytomegalovirus exposure and HLA in healthy donors. The PCR ran on 60 Vbeta and 13 Jbeta primers. The data were produced by immunoSEQ multiplex PCR, yet TCRdb's version contains in-frame clones alone and is incomplete. The sample carries around 120,000 clones, 80% recorded once. The specimen was PBMCs. Every receptor here comes from a man younger than 45 in good health and CMV-seronegative.

The rearrangement uses TRBV6-6 and TRBJ1-1, with D hard to call. Germline-derived CDR1 and CDR2 are MNHNY and SVGAGI (reference sequence). V dropped 2 bases and J dropped 1 base, with 8 bases sitting between them. This CDR3 spans 14 amino acids. In nucleotides, the CDR3 is TGTGCCAGCAGTTACGTCGGAGAGAACACTGAAGCTTTCTTT. Its protein product is CASSYVGENTEAFF.

The chain employs TRBV30 and TRBJ1-2, with TRBD1 identical over 8 bases. The CDR3 runs 15 residues. Germline assignment: CDR1 GTSNPN and CDR2 SVGIG (reference sequence). After removal of 0 bases from V and 7 bases from J, the junction contained 10 bases not matched to a gene. The CDR3 sequence is CAWSVKKQGAGGYTF. The CDR3 DNA sequence: TGTGCCTGGAGTGTAAAAAAGCAGGGGGCGGGTGGCTACACCTTC.

The V gene is TRBV5-1, the J gene TRBJ1-1; no reliable D call. Germline-derived CDR1 and CDR2 are SGHRS and YFSETQ. CDR3 length: 15 amino acids. Trimming shortened V by 4 bases and J by 2 bases, and 15 bases separated the two germline ends. This chain's CDR3 is CASSLNTGANTEAFF. DNA of the CDR3: TGCGCCAGCAGCCTAAACACCGGAGCCAACACTGAAGCTTTCTTT.

The chain carries TRBV30 and TRBJ1-2; D unclear. This CDR3 is built from 14 residues. Germline V gives CDR1 GTSNPN, CDR2 SVGIG (reference sequence). Trimming took off 3 bases at V and 3 bases at J, with 14 bases between the two ends. CDR3 sequence reads: CAWSETGIYYGYTF. The CDR3 DNA reads as TGTGCCTGGAGCGAAACCGGGATTTACTATGGCTACACCTTC. Full variable domain (missing parts from reference TRBV30 and TRBJ1-2): SQTIHQWPATLVQPVGSPLSLECTVEGTSNPNLYWYRQAAGRGLQLLFYSVGIGQISSEVPQNLSASRPQDRQFILSSKKLLLSDSGFYLCAWSETGIYYGYTFGSGTRLTVV.

The chain joins TRBV27 to TRBJ2-3; the match to TRBD2 covers 7 bases. The CDR3 runs 14 residues. The ends lost 7 bases at V and 6 bases at J; junction bases unmatched: 10. CDR1 is MNHEY, CDR2 SMNVEV, per germline (reference sequence). CDR3 region: CASTEHLGGDTQYF. The CDR3 DNA is TGTGCCAGCACCGAGCACCTCGGGGGGGATACGCAGTATTTT.

The V and J genes are TRBV19 and TRBJ2-3; 7 bases map to TRBD2. Germline V gene sequence: CDR1 LNHDA, CDR2 SQIVND (reference sequence). V shed 6 bases and J 5 bases; nucleotides not matched to a gene: 20. The CDR3 loop spans 18 amino acids. Here the CDR3 reads CASRTPGGQRGRLDTQYF. CDR3 DNA: TGTGCCAGTAGGACACCCGGGGGTCAGCGGGGACGATTAGATACGCAGTATTTT.

This clone was recorded a few times. The chain has TRBV19 and TRBJ2-7; TRBD1 is a possible D gene (7 bases). From germline, CDR1 is LNHDA and CDR2 SQIVND (reference sequence). Trimming left V 10 bases short and J 2 bases short, with 18 bases between. The CDR3 is 14 amino acids. The CDR3, as DNA: TGTGCCACCTCGGCGGGACAGCGTACCTACGAGCAGTACTTC. Its translation is CATSAGQRTYEQYF.

The genes are TRBV29-1 and TRBJ2-3, with D hard to call. With 3 bases removed from V and 4 bases from J, the gap between germline ends came to 11 bases. Germline V gene lookup returns CDR1 SQVTM and CDR2 ANQGSEA. The CDR3 is 13 residues long. Written as DNA, the CDR3 is TGCAGCGTTGACCTCGTATCAGCAGATACGCAGTATTTT. Its translation: CSVDLVSADTQYF.

This clone was picked up a small number of times. CDR3 protein: CASSLEMSSYNEQFF. The CDR3 DNA reads TGCGCCAGCAGCTTGGAGATGAGCTCCTACAATGAGCAGTTCTTC. The V gene is TRBV5-1, the J gene TRBJ2-1; D is unresolved. The CDR3 has 15 amino acids. V was pared by 0 bases and J by 0 bases, with 7 bases between. Germline V gene lookup returns CDR1 SGHRS and CDR2 YFSETQ.

The chain carries TRBV11-2 and TRBJ2-7; 8 bases align to TRBD2. V shed 5 bases and J 4 bases; nucleotides not matched to a gene: 13. This CDR3 contains 16 residues. Germline lookup yields CDR1 SGHAT and CDR2 FQNNGV. DNA for the CDR3: TGTGCCAGCAGCACCCGAGGAGTACTAGCGGATTACGAGCAGTACTTC. Its protein is CASSTRGVLADYEQYF.

The V call is TRBV28, the J call TRBJ2-7; D unresolved. CDR1 is MDHEN, CDR2 SYDVKM, per germline. This CDR3 has 14 amino acids. V lost 6 bases and J lost 1, with 13 bases in between. CDR3 loop: CASRQREESYEQYF. The CDR3 DNA reads as TGTGCCAGCAGGCAGCGAGAAGAATCCTACGAGCAGTACTTC. Using reference TRBV28 and TRBJ2-7 for the parts outside the CDR3, the full variable domain is DVKVTQSSRYLVKRTGEKVFLECVQDMDHENMFWYRQDPGLGLRLIYFSYDVKMKEKGDIPEGYSVSREKKERFSLILESASTNQTSMYLCASRQREESYEQYFGPGTRLTVT.

The rearrangement links TRBV30 to TRBJ1-6; 9 bases are shared with TRBD1. CDR1 is GTSNPN and CDR2 is SVGIG in the germline V gene (reference sequence). V was pared by 3 bases and J by 9 bases, with 9 bases of the junction left unmatched. The CDR3 length is 15 residues. The CDR3 sequence is CAWSDRGGVGSPLHF. The DNA of the CDR3 is TGTGCCTGGAGCGACAGGGGGGGGGTGGGTTCACCCCTCCACTTT.

The V gene is TRBV5-1, the J gene TRBJ1-2; 10 nucleotides align to TRBD1. The germline V gene encodes CDR1 SGHRS and CDR2 YFSETQ. V lost 3 bases and J lost 4; bases outside the gene matches: 3. The CDR3 runs 14 residues. CDR3 coding DNA: TGCGCCAGCAGCTCGGGGACAGGGGCCTATGGCTACACCTTC. Protein sequence: CASSSGTGAYGYTF. Based on the CDR3 plus reference TRBV5-1 and TRBJ1-2, the full variable domain is KAGVTQTPRYLIKTRGQQVTLSCSPISGHRSVSWYQQTPGQGLQFLFEYFSETQRNKGNFPGRFSGRQFSNSRSEMNVSTLELGDSALYLCASSSGTGAYGYTFGSGTRLTVV.

The V and J genes are TRBV5-6 and TRBJ2-3; 7 positions match TRBD2. Unmatched junction bases numbered 2, after V lost 5 bases and J lost 2 bases. Germline loops: CDR1 SGHDT, CDR2 YYEEEE. The CDR3 has 13 amino acids. Written as DNA, the CDR3 is TGTGCCAGCAGGAGCGGGAACACAGATACGCAGTATTTT. This codes for CASRSGNTDTQYF.

The rearrangement joins TRBV28 to TRBJ1-1, with TRBD1 as a possible D gene (6 bases). V was clipped by 1 base and J by 3 bases, with 6 bases between them. In germline, CDR1 is MDHEN, CDR2 SYDVKM. The CDR3 sequence is 13 residues long. DNA of the CDR3: TGTGCCAGCAGTTTATACAGGGACACTGAAGCTTTCTTT. Encoded protein: CASSLYRDTEAFF.

CDR3 in amino acids: CASSKGLAGGHEQFF. In DNA, the CDR3 is TGTGCCAGCAGCAAGGGACTAGCGGGAGGCCATGAGCAGTTCTTC. The chain recombines TRBV7-8 with TRBJ2-1, with TRBD2 matching 15 bases. Germline lookup yields CDR1 SGHVS and CDR2 FQNEAQ. V dropped 5 bases and J dropped 8; count of bases not matched to a gene: 4. The length of the CDR3 is 15 residues.

As concerns this clone: At one of its ends the junction is not consistent with the germline gene, which may arise from a read error. V is TRBV6-1 and J is TRBJ1-2, with TRBD1 as a possible D gene (5 bases). Germline loops: CDR1 MNHNS, CDR2 SASEGT. The CDR3 is 13 amino acids. The CDR3 DNA is TGTGCCAGCAGTGAACGGGACTTTGGCGGCTACCCCTTC. As protein: CASSERDFGGYPF.

This chain joins TRBV27 and TRBJ2-7, with 8 bases that match TRBD1. The germline V gene has CDR1 MNHEY and CDR2 SMNVEV (reference sequence). Germline trimming cut 6 bases from V and 2 bases from J; bases unmatched to any gene: 12. This CDR3 spans 16 amino acids. The CDR3 bases are TGTGCCAGCAGAACCTACTACAGGGGGGAACCCTACGAGCAGTACTTC. It encodes CASRTYYRGEPYEQYF.

The chain recombines TRBV19 with TRBJ2-7, with a weak D call TRBD1 (5 bases). The CDR3 length is 13 residues. Germline CDR1 LNHDA, CDR2 SQIVND (reference sequence). Trimming took off 1 base at V and 4 bases at J, with 8 bases between the two ends. The CDR3 here is CASSIGRAYEQYF. DNA for the CDR3: TGTGCCAGTAGTATAGGCAGGGCTTACGAGCAGTACTTC.

V is TRBV7-9 and J is TRBJ2-3; D might be TRBD2 (5 bases). V lost 4 bases, J lost 2 bases, and 13 bases lay in between. Germline V gene sequence: CDR1 SEHNR, CDR2 FQNEAQ (reference sequence). The CDR3 loop spans 15 amino acids. CDR3 sequence reads: CASSSGPDYTDTQYF. In nucleotides, the CDR3 is TGTGCCAGCAGCTCCGGGCCAGACTACACAGATACGCAGTATTTT.

V and J are TRBV7-8 and TRBJ2-3, with TRBD2 matching 7 bases. Losses at the gene ends were 0 bases for V and 4 bases for J; bases not matched to a gene: 13. The CDR3 has 18 amino acids. CDR1 is SGHVS, CDR2 FQNEAQ, per germline. The CDR3 sequence is CASSLAGGGDYNADTQYF. The CDR3 DNA is TGTGCCAGCAGCTTAGCTGGTGGGGGGGACTATAACGCAGATACGCAGTATTTT. The full variable domain, completed using reference TRBV7-8 and TRBJ2-3, is GAGVSQSPRYKVAKRGQDVALRCDPISGHVSLFWYQQALGQGPEFLTYFQNEAQLDKSGLPSDRFFAERPEGSVSTLKIQRTQQEDSAVYLCASSLAGGGDYNADTQYFGPGTRLTVL.

This clone showed up just once. This chain joins TRBV28 and TRBJ2-5, with 12 nucleotides matching TRBD2. CDR1 and CDR2 from the germline V gene are MDHEN and SYDVKM. The CDR3 spans 16 residues. J was trimmed by 5 bases and V by 8 bases; bases with no gene match: 12. In nucleotides, the CDR3 is TGTGCCAGCCGACTAGCGGGAGTTCGGAGCGAGGAGACCCAGTACTTC. Translated, it gives CASRLAGVRSEETQYF.

Concerning this clone itself: One end of the junction fails to match germline, which may point to a read error. The chain carries TRBV19 and TRBJ1-5; TRBD1 might be the D (6 bases). This CDR3 is 14 amino acids long. CDR1 is LNHDA, CDR2 SQIVND, per germline (reference sequence). The CDR3 nucleotides read TGTGCCAGTAGGGACAGATATAGCAATCAGCCCCAGAATTTT. Translation gives CASRDRYSNQPQNF.

This clone came up a few times. J is TRBJ2-7 and V is TRBV5-6; D uncertain. This CDR3 has 12 residues. CDR1 and CDR2 (germline): SGHDT, YYEEEE. V was cut by 4 bases and J by 11 bases, with 16 bases left in between. As DNA, the CDR3 is TGTGCCAGCAGCGTCGGTAGCACCCGGGAGTACTTC. It yields the protein CASSVGSTREYF. Full variable domain (remainder filled in from reference TRBV5-6 and TRBJ2-7): DAGVTQSPTHLIKTRGQQVTLRCSPKSGHDTVSWYQQALGQGPQFIFQYYEEEERQRGNFPDRFSGHQFPNYSSELNVNALLLGDSALYLCASSVGSTREYFGPGTRLTVT.

The chain couples TRBV2 to TRBJ2-7; 9 bases align to TRBD1. This CDR3 comprises 14 residues. The germline V gene has CDR1 SNHLY and CDR2 FYNNEI. V shed 6 bases, J shed 5 bases, and the junction held 8 bases outside the gene matches. CDR3 sequence: CASRAGTGSDEQYF. CDR3 in DNA: TGTGCCAGCAGGGCCGGGACAGGGTCCGACGAGCAGTACTTC.

The chain employs TRBV27 and TRBJ2-1; no definite D call. V shed 2 bases and J shed 0 bases, with 8 bases lying between them. This CDR3 comprises 15 residues. In germline, CDR1 is MNHEY, CDR2 SMNVEV (reference sequence). The CDR3 DNA reads TGTGCCAGCAGTTTAGGGCAGCACTCCTACAATGAGCAGTTCTTC. Protein: CASSLGQHSYNEQFF.

Only a few counts were recorded for this clone. The genes are TRBV2 and TRBJ2-7, with a weak D call TRBD1 (5 bases). Between the trimmed V and J ends, which lost 5 bases and 6 bases, there was a span of 17 bases. Germline-derived CDR1 and CDR2 are SNHLY and FYNNEI. The CDR3 extends over 14 amino acids. The CDR3 protein is CASSSRVLNVEQYF. The CDR3 DNA sequence: TGTGCCAGCAGTTCCAGGGTATTAAACGTCGAGCAGTACTTC.

This clone has more than one count but fewer than ten. This chain joins TRBV5-1 and TRBJ2-5; TRBD1 might be the D (5 bases). The CDR3 has 15 residues. Germline CDR1 SGHRS, CDR2 YFSETQ. V was clipped by 0 bases and J by 3 bases, with 12 bases between them. The CDR3 loop reads CASSLAIDSKETQYF. The CDR3 bases are TGCGCCAGCAGCTTGGCCATTGACAGTAAAGAGACCCAGTACTTC.

This chain uses TRBV7-2 with TRBJ2-7, with 7 bases lining up with TRBD2. With 3 bases clipped from V and 7 bases from J, the junction kept 6 bases outside the gene matches. CDR1 is SGHTA, CDR2 FQGNSA, per germline. This CDR3 has 13 residues. DNA of the CDR3: TGTGCCAGCAGCTTGGGAGGGGCGGGGGAGCAGTACTTC. Translating it yields CASSLGGAGEQYF. The full variable domain, rest sourced from reference TRBV7-2 and TRBJ2-7, is GAGVSQSPSNKVTEKGKDVELRCDPISGHTALYWYRQSLGQGLEFLIYFQGNSAPDKSGLPSDRFSAERTGGSVSTLTIQRTQQEDSAVYLCASSLGGAGEQYFGPGTRLTVT.

A single count supports this clone. V usage is TRBV19 and J usage is TRBJ2-1; possible D gene TRBD2, 5 bases. Deletions cut 6 bases from V and 15 bases from J, with 21 bases between. CDR1 and CDR2 from the germline V gene are LNHDA and SQIVND (reference sequence). This CDR3 comprises 13 residues. In DNA, the CDR3 is TGTGCCAGTAGCTTACTGTCATCGGGGTCTTGGTTCTTC. It yields the protein CASSLLSSGSWFF.

V gene TRBV2 combines with J gene TRBJ1-2; the D gene is possibly TRBD1 (5 bases). The CDR3 contains 13 residues. Germline CDR1 reads SNHLY; CDR2 reads FYNNEI. Trimming took 4 bases from V and 7 from J, leaving 13 bases between them. CDR3 coding DNA: TGTGCCAGCAGTGCAGGGTGGGAGGGTGGCTACACCTTC. Translating gives CASSAGWEGGYTF.

V is TRBV7-8 and J is TRBJ2-7, with a tentative D call TRBD1 (5 bases). The CDR3 totals 15 residues. V gave up 8 bases and J gave up 1 base, with 18 bases separating them. Germline CDR1 reads SGHVS; CDR2 reads FQNEAQ. CDR3 loop: CASANYPGPSYEQYF. The CDR3 bases are TGTGCCAGCGCGAACTACCCAGGGCCTTCCTACGAGCAGTACTTC. The entire variable domain, with the rest obtained from reference TRBV7-8 and TRBJ2-7, is as follows: GAGVSQSPRYKVAKRGQDVALRCDPISGHVSLFWYQQALGQGPEFLTYFQNEAQLDKSGLPSDRFFAERPEGSVSTLKIQRTQQEDSAVYLCASANYPGPSYEQYFGPGTRLTVT.